This entry describes one TCR beta chain. The sample comes from a study of T-cell memory formation after mild COVID-19. Trimming stripped 4 bases from V and 9 bases from J, with 12 bases between. This CDR3 is built from 12 residues. Germline loops: CDR1 SGHVS, CDR2 FNYEAQ. TCRdb itself ran the 5' RACE reads through MiXCR, one entry per CDR3 protein. The sample contains 550,000 to 700,000 distinct CDR3 sequences, 17% of which appear only once. Material for sequencing was PBMCs or a T cell subset sorted from them (not recorded which). The receptor was derived from an adult woman who had mild COVID-19 (a few samples of this study predate the infection). Cell type and time point are not known. This chain joins TRBV7-6 and TRBJ2-5; possibly TRBD1 for D (5 bases). The CDR3 nucleotides are TGTGCCAGCAGCTCCGCGTTAGGGGCCCAGTACTTC. Translation: CASSSALGAQYF. Filled out from reference TRBV7-6 and TRBJ2-5, the complete variable domain reads GAGVSQSPRYKVTKRGQDVALRCDPISGHVSLYWYRQALGQGPEFLTYFNYEAQQDKSGLPNDRFSAERPEGSISTLTIQRTEQRDSAMYRCASSSALGAQYFGPGTRLLVL.